Shown below are 3 T cell receptor beta chains from a single sample sequenced in a study of T cells after posttransplantation cyclophosphamide (dated by TCRdb to 2016 to 2018). Libraries were built with the immunoSEQ multiplex PCR assay. The table comes from immuneACCESS by way of TCRdb, which keeps in-frame sequences with V and J called. Part of the clones is missing from these tables; in studies checked, under half for an unresolved V gene and the rest for unknown reasons. This sample's listing comprises about 35 clones. This specimen's treatment or condition label, per the study, means: high-dose cyclophosphamide on days +3 and +4 as single-agent GVHD prophylaxis. Patients in the PTCy group got busulfan and fludarabine conditioning, a marrow graft from a related or unrelated donor, and cyclophosphamide on days +3 and +4. The starting material was gut tissue, obtained after allogeneic stem cell transplant with posttransplant cyclophosphamide. The receptor source for this set is an older female patient who received an allogeneic stem cell transplant from an unrelated donor, was CMV-positive, and had acute GVHD only. After a transplant, not all T cells may be the patient's own; some may come from the graft donor.

V gene TRBV9 combines with J gene TRBJ1-2; D not resolved. This CDR3 region has 13 residues. In germline, CDR1 is SGDLS, CDR2 YYNGEE. V was shortened by 0 bases and J by 7 bases, with 10 bases between the two germline ends. The CDR3 sequence: CASSVDSGFGYTF. The DNA for the CDR3 is TGTGCCAGCAGCGTAGACTCCGGGTTTGGCTACACCTTC. The whole variable domain, filled in from reference TRBV9 and TRBJ1-2, reads DSGVTQTPKHLITATGQRVTLRCSPRSGDLSVYWYQQSLDQGLQFLIQYYNGEERAKGNILERFSAQQFPDLHSELNLSSLELGDSALYFCASSVDSGFGYTFGSGTRLTVV.

The chain joins TRBV21-1 to TRBJ1-6. TRBV21-1 is a listed pseudogene. The CDR3 is 18 amino acids. This chain's CDR3 is CASSLGLATHTHNSPLHF. The CDR3 DNA sequence: TGTGCCAGCAGCTTAGGGCTAGCTACACATACACATAATTCACCCCTCCACTTT.

This rearrangement joins TRBV10-3 to TRBJ2-2; 8 nucleotides match TRBD1. Germline CDR1 and CDR2: ENHRY and SYGVKD. The CDR3 is made up of 17 amino acids. J gave up 5 bases and V 5 bases, and 13 bases lay outside the gene matches. DNA of the CDR3: TGTGCCATCAGTATTCTCCCCCGGGGGACAGGTACCGGGGAGCTGTTTTTT. It encodes CAISILPRGTGTGELFF.